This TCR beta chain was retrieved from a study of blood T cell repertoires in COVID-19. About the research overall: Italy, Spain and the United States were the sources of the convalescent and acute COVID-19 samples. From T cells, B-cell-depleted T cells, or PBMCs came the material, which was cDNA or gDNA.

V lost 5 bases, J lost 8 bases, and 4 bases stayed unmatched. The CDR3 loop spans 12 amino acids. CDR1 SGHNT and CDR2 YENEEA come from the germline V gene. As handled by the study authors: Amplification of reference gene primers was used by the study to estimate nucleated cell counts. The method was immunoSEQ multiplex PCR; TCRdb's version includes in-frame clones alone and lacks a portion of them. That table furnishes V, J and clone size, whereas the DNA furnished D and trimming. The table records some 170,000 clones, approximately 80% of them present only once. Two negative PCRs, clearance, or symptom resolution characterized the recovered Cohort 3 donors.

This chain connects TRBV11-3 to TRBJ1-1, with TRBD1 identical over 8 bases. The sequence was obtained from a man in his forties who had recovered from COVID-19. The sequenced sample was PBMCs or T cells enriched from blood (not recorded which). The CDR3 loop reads CASSPRQGEAFF. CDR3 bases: TGTGCCAGCAGCCCAAGACAGGGGGAAGCTTTCTTT.